These T cell receptor beta chains were read from a single sample in a study of cytomegalovirus exposure and HLA in healthy donors. Only in-frame clones appear in the TCRdb table, and some are missing; sequencing was by immunoSEQ multiplex PCR. This table has approximately 190,000 clones, around 78% appearing once. Sample: PBMCs. The receptors stem from a woman younger than 45 in good health and CMV-seropositive. The CDR3 runs from the conserved cysteine through the conserved F or W. D genes are given only for firm matches.

TRBV2	-	CASSEGATDTQYF
TRBV5-1	-	CASSLTGRGWNIQYF
TRBV7-7	-	CASTQGGAPDTQYF
TRBV9	-	CASSARLGGYETQYF
TRBV5-4	TRBD2	CASSPTSGRAIHEQYF
TRBV19	TRBD2	CASSRGREGQQTQYF
TRBV5-1	TRBD1	CASSILTGGYEQYF
TRBV5-1	-	CASSLGGELHNSPLHF
TRBV7-2	-	CASSLSGRGIYGYTF
TRBV30	-	CAWSVLRTDNSPLHF
TRBV5-4	-	CASSLKRGPYNSPLHF